These T cell receptor beta chains were read from a single sample in a study of CXCR3-negative and CXCR3-positive naive CD8 T cells. TCRdb reworked the 5' RACE reads into one entry per CDR3 protein, no DNA. In total, the table holds about 43,000 distinct CDR3 sequences. Specimen: memory CD8+ T cells from blood. The receptors originated from a human donor in good health. Some clones in this sample may be carry-over from other donors' samples. Both conserved end residues are part of each CDR3. Fields, in order: V gene, clone size, J gene, CDR3 protein. The listing skips clone size in some rows; elsewhere it reads once, few, many or a size class.

TRBV15	NA	TRBJ2-6	CATSSTPSGANVLTF
TRBV4-1	NA	TRBJ2-1	CASSHSSGAYNEQFF
TRBV29-1	NA	TRBJ2-7	CSVERGRGGGGEQYF
TRBV18	NA	TRBJ2-1	CASSPGSGRSNEQFF
TRBV29-1	NA	TRBJ2-2	CSVEDPPGQLTGELFF
TRBV6-5	NA	TRBJ2-5	CASSYGGAQETQYF
TRBV29-1	NA	TRBJ1-1	CSVEGRQGLNTEAFF
TRBV7-9	NA	TRBJ1-1	CASSLGRRGNTEAFF
TRBV24-1	NA	TRBJ1-5	CATSDFDFQPQHF
TRBV11-2	NA	TRBJ2-7	CASSYSGTDNFYEQYF
TRBV12-3/TRBV12-4	NA	TRBJ1-1	CASSARPMNTEAFF
TRBV12-3/TRBV12-4	NA	TRBJ1-2	CASSGDRGGGYTF
TRBV6-2/TRBV6-3	NA	TRBJ2-1	CASTVAGWSYNEQFF
TRBV11-2	NA	TRBJ2-5	CASSLGAGVGETQYF
TRBV7-6	NA	TRBJ2-3	CASSNRGRTDTQYF
TRBV4-3	NA	TRBJ2-1	CASSLTGLEYNEQFF
TRBV12-3/TRBV12-4	NA	TRBJ2-7	CASSLRGGEYEQYF
TRBV7-7	NA	TRBJ2-2	CASSPSLAPGRELFF
TRBV6-4	medium-sized	TRBJ2-2	CASSEGDTGELFF
TRBV11-3	NA	TRBJ2-1	CASSLVSGRRYEQFF
TRBV19	NA	TRBJ2-6	CASSIDRGSGANVLTF
TRBV19	NA	TRBJ2-1	CASGQDSYNEQFF
TRBV6-2/TRBV6-3	NA	TRBJ1-6	CASRPLGSSYNSPLHF